These T cell receptor beta chains were read from a single sample in a study of Ad26.COV2.S vaccination and SARS-CoV-2 variants. TCRdb's copy holds only in-frame clones and misses some; the assay was immunoSEQ multiplex PCR. The data show hundreds of thousands of clones, about 83% seen once. Material: peripheral blood, obtained in a trial of Ad26.COV2.S vaccine versus placebo. The receptors were sampled from a person aged 18-60 years who received the Ad26.COV2.S COVID-19 vaccine or a placebo. Each CDR3 is given with its conserved first and last residue. The order of the fields is J gene, clone size, V gene, D gene, CDR3 DNA, CDR3 protein. The D gene is left open where the match is weak. Clone size is given for some rows only: seen once, a few or many times, or a class if the clone is expanded.

>TRBJ2-7|few|TRBV5-1|TRBD1
TGCGCCAGCAGCGACCGGGACAGGGACTCCTACGAGCAGTACTTC
CASSDRDRDSYEQYF
>TRBJ1-1|-|TRBV6-5|-
TGTGCCAGCAGTACGGGATTTGACACTGAAGCTTTCTTT
CASSTGFDTEAFF
>TRBJ2-7|-|TRBV6-5|-
TGTGCCAGCAGTACATCAGGGGGGAGCTCCTACGAGCAGTACTTC
CASSTSGGSSYEQYF
>TRBJ1-5|few|TRBV7-2|-
TGTGCCAGCAGCCCCTCTTCGGACGGCAATCAGCCCCAGCATTTT
CASSPSSDGNQPQHF
>TRBJ1-6|-|TRBV20-1|-
TGCAGTGCTAGTAAGGACGCTAATTCACCCCTCCACTTT
CSASKDANSPLHF
>TRBJ2-1|once|TRBV19|-
TGTGCCAGTAGTATCTCCAGGGGCAATGAGCAGTTCTTC
CASSISRGNEQFF
>TRBJ2-6|few|TRBV27|TRBD2
TGTGCCAGCACCCAAGCGCGGACTAGCGGGACGATGGGCGTGTCCAACGTCCTGACTTTC
CASTQARTSGTMGVSNVLTF
>TRBJ1-2|-|TRBV25-1|-
TGTGCCAGCAGTGCGCGGGGGGGCTATGGCTACACCTTC
CASSARGGYGYTF
>TRBJ1-1|-|TRBV19|-
TGTGCCAGTAGTACGCCTATTAACAGGTTTACTGAAGCTTTCTTT
CASSTPINRFTEAFF
>TRBJ1-1|-|TRBV11-2|-
TGTGCCAGCAGCTTAATGGCAGAACTTAACACTGAAGCTTTCTTT
CASSLMAELNTEAFF
>TRBJ1-4|-|TRBV18|-
TGTGCCAGCTCAAGTTTCGGACATCCGGCAACTAATGAAAAACTGTTTTTT
CASSSFGHPATNEKLFF
>TRBJ1-3|-|TRBV12-3/TRBV12-4|-
TGTGCCTACAGCCTCTCCTCTGGAAACACCATATATTTT
CAYSLSSGNTIYF
>TRBJ2-1|once|TRBV25-1|TRBD1
TGTGCCAGCAGTGGTACAGGGGGCCGCCATGAGCAGTTCTTC
CASSGTGGRHEQFF
>TRBJ1-3|-|TRBV7-9|-
TGTGCCAGCAGCTTACAGGGGCCGGGGGACACCATATATTTT
CASSLQGPGDTIYF
>TRBJ1-1|-|TRBV16|-
TGTGCCAGCAGCCTCGGGGTAAGTGCTGAAGCTTTCTTT
CASSLGVSAEAFF
>TRBJ1-4|-|TRBV6-5|-
TGTGCCAGCAAACCTAGGGGCAGGTCTAATGAAAAACTGTTTTTT
CASKPRGRSNEKLFF
>TRBJ1-1|-|TRBV7-3|-
TGTGCCAGCGGGACAAACCAGGGAACTGAAGCTTTCTTT
CASGTNQGTEAFF
>TRBJ1-2|-|TRBV9|TRBD1
TGTGCCAGCAGCGCCCTCCCCCGGGACAGACCGTCGGGGGACTATGGCTACACCTTC
CASSALPRDRPSGDYGYTF
>TRBJ2-7|-|TRBV10-3|-
TGTGCCATCAGTTCGGGACTTCTTAAGGAGCAGTACTTC
CAISSGLLKEQYF
>TRBJ1-4|once|TRBV11-2|-
TGTGCCAGCAGCTTAATGGCCCGGGCAACTAATGAAAAACTGTTTTTT
CASSLMARATNEKLFF
>TRBJ2-2|-|TRBV19|TRBD2
TGTGCCAGTAGTATAGGGTTGAGCGGGATCCCCACCGGGGAGCTGTTTTTT
CASSIGLSGIPTGELFF
>TRBJ1-1|few|TRBV6-5|-
TGTGCCAGCAGTTACTCGGACGGAGGGAACACTGAAGCTTTCTTT
CASSYSDGGNTEAFF
>TRBJ2-1|-|TRBV5-1|-
TGCGCCAGCAGCTTGGTAGGGCCCTCGAATGAGCAGTTCTTC
CASSLVGPSNEQFF
>TRBJ1-1|-|TRBV7-2|TRBD1
TGTGCCAGCAGTCCCCAGGGGGCTGGCACTGAAGCTTTCTTT
CASSPQGAGTEAFF
>TRBJ2-7|-|TRBV2|-
TGTGCCAGCAGTGATGGGGCATGGAGCTCCTACGAGCAGTACTTC
CASSDGAWSSYEQYF
>TRBJ2-7|-|TRBV5-1|-
TGCGCCAGCAGCTTGGGAGGGGCCGGTTACGAGCAGTACTTC
CASSLGGAGYEQYF
>TRBJ2-3|-|TRBV5-6|-
TGTGCCAGCAGCCTGGAACCTACTAGCACAGATACGCAGTATTTT
CASSLEPTSTDTQYF
>TRBJ2-7|-|TRBV20-1|TRBD2
TGCAGTGCTAGTCTAGCGGGGAGGGGCGAGCAGTACTTC
CSASLAGRGEQYF
>TRBJ2-6|-|TRBV4-2|TRBD1
TGTGCCAGCAGCGGGACAGGGGGCTCTTCCTCTGGGGCCAACGTCCTGACTTTC
CASSGTGGSSSGANVLTF
>TRBJ1-2|-|TRBV12-3/TRBV12-4|-
TGTGCCAGCAGTTCCCTGGACAGCTATGGCTACACCTTC
CASSSLDSYGYTF
>TRBJ1-2|-|TRBV6-5|-
TGTGCCAGCAGTTATGACGCTACTAACTATGGCTACACCTTC
CASSYDATNYGYTF
>TRBJ2-7|-|TRBV14|TRBD1
TGTGCCTCCGGGACAGGGGCCCGGGCCTACGAGCAGTACTTC
CASGTGARAYEQYF
>TRBJ1-3|-|TRBV18|-
TGTGCCAGCTCACTATCCCGACCAGACCCCACTGGAAACACCATATATTTT
CASSLSRPDPTGNTIYF
>TRBJ2-7|-|TRBV11-3|TRBD1
TGTGCCAGCAGCTTAAAGGGGGCCGGGACCTACGAGCAGTACTTC
CASSLKGAGTYEQYF
>TRBJ2-1|-|TRBV4-1|TRBD2
TGCGCCAGCAGCCAATTCAGGCGGGGGGGAAACAATGAGCAGTTCTTC
CASSQFRRGGNNEQFF
>TRBJ1-5|-|TRBV11-2|-
TGTGCCAGCAGCTTAAGGCCAGGACTCGATCAGCCCCAGCATTTT
CASSLRPGLDQPQHF
>TRBJ1-6|-|TRBV9|TRBD1
TGTGCCAGCAGCCCTAGGCAGGGGGGGTTCTCCTATAATTCACCCCTCCACTTT
CASSPRQGGFSYNSPLHF
>TRBJ1-1|-|TRBV30|TRBD1
TGTGCCTGGAATACCTGGACAGGGGAGAACACTGAAGCTTTCTTT
CAWNTWTGENTEAFF
>TRBJ2-5|few|TRBV2|TRBD2
TGTGCCAGCAGTGGACCCCGGGAGGTAAAAAGGGAGACCCAGTACTTC
CASSGPREVKRETQYF
>TRBJ2-2|-|TRBV7-7|-
TGTGCCAGCAGCTTAGCAGAATACACCGGGGAGCTGTTTTTT
CASSLAEYTGELFF
>TRBJ2-1|-|TRBV18|-
TGTGCCAGCTCGCGCCAAGGGATCGATGATGAGCAGTTCTTC
CASSRQGIDDEQFF
>TRBJ2-1|-|TRBV1|-
TGCACCAGCAGCCAAGATGCGTTAAGCGGGAGGGAGGCCAATGAGCAGTTCTTC
CTSSQDALSGREANEQFF
>TRBJ2-1|once|TRBV5-8|TRBD1
TGTGCCAGCAGTTTGGACAGGAGCTCCTACAATGAGCAGTTCTTC
CASSLDRSSYNEQFF
>TRBJ2-7|few|TRBV27|TRBD2
TGTGCCAGCAGTCAGGACCCGCGGGGGAACTACGAGCAGTACTTC
CASSQDPRGNYEQYF
>TRBJ2-2|-|TRBV2|-
TGTGCCAGCGCTTTGGCACGACTTGGCACCGGGGAGCTGTTTTTT
CASALARLGTGELFF
>TRBJ2-1|-|TRBV10-1|TRBD2
TGCGCCAGCTCCACTAGCGGGAGATTGAATGAGCAGTTCTTC
CASSTSGRLNEQFF
>TRBJ1-1|few|TRBV11-2|-
TGTGCCAGCAGCTCGTTCATGAACACTGAAGCTTTCTTT
CASSSFMNTEAFF
>TRBJ2-2|-|TRBV15|-
TGTGCCACCAGCAGAGAACAGAGCACCGGGGAGCTGTTTTTT
CATSREQSTGELFF
>TRBJ1-2|-|TRBV9|-
TGTGCCAGCAGCCCCGAAGGGGTGGGCTACACCTTC
CASSPEGVGYTF
>TRBJ1-2|-|TRBV6-5|-
TGTGCCAGCAGCCGCCCAGGAGGTGCATGGGGCTACACCTTC
CASSRPGGAWGYTF